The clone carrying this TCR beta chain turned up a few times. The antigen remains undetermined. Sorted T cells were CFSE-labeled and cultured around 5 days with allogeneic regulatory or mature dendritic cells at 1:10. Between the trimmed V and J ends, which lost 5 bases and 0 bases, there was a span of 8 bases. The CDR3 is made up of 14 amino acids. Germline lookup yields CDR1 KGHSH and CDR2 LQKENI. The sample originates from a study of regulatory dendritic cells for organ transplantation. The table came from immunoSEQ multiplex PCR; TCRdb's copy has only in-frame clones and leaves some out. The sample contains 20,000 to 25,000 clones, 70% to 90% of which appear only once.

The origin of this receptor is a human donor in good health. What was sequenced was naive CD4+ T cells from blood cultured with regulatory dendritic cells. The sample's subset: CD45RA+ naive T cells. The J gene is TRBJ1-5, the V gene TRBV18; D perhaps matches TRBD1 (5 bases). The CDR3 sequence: CASSGQDSNQPQHF. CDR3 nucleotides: TGTGCCAGCTCAGGACAAGATAGCAATCAGCCCCAGCATTTT.